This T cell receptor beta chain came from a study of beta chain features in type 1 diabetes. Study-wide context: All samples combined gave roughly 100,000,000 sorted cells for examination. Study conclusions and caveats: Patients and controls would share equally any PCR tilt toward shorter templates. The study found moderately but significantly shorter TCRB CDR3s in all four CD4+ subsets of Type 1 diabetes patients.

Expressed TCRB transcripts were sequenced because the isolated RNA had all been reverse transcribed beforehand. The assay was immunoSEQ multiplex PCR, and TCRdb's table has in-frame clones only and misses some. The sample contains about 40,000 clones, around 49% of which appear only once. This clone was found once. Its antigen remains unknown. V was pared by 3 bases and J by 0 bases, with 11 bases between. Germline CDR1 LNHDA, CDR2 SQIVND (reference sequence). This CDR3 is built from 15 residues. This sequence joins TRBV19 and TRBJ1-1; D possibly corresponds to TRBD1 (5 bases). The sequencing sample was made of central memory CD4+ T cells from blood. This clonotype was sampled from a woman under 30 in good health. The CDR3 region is CASSIDSYMNTEAFF. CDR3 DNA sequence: TGTGCCAGTAGTATCGACAGCTACATGAACACTGAAGCTTTCTTT.